This paragraph covers one TCR beta chain sequence. These data originate in a study of blood T cell repertoires in COVID-19. Assay used: immunoSEQ multiplex PCR; TCRdb lists only in-frame clones, some missing. The table includes 100,000 to 150,000 clones, less than 90% detected once. V lost 5 bases, J lost 2 bases, and 12 bases lay in between. This CDR3 has 14 residues. From germline, CDR1 is MNHEY and CDR2 SVGAGI. The chain joins TRBV6-5 to TRBJ1-1; weak D call: TRBD1 (5 bases). The sample comprised peripheral blood. The clonotype comes from a man older than 75 with active or convalescent COVID-19. The chain's CDR3 is CASSNQGVNTEAFF. The CDR3 DNA sequence: TGTGCCAGCAGTAACCAAGGGGTCAACACTGAAGCTTTCTTT.